This T cell receptor (beta chain) was found in a study of immunodeficiency (dated by TCRdb to the late 2010s). With respect to the entire study: To search for oligoclonality and VDJ recombination defects, the researchers carried out a repertoire analysis.

The investigation overall reported the following: In entropy comparisons, n=3 (open circles) was shown for patients versus healthy controls, and a thymic development effect was only suggested as possible. Based on top-100 and total clonotype frequencies, severe oligoclonality showed up in patient CD8+ T cells, whereas patient CD4+ T cells did not show severe oligoclonality. Relative to control CD8+ T cells, CD8+ T cells from patients had restricted TRB V-J pairing and a lower productive entropy.

Based on the germline V gene, the CDR1 and CDR2 sequences are SGHDT and YYEEEE. V is clipped by 2 bases and J by 2 bases, and the sequence between their germline boundaries is 7 bases long. From the cysteine through the phenylalanine, the CDR3 covers 13 amino acids. The read is trimmed to its CDR3 DNA, 39 bases read in frame from base 1. Worth noting for this clone: Its antigen specificity is not known. No quality values exist for individual bases; no much larger clone is one base distant.

Genomic DNA was isolated using the QIAamp DNA Blood Mini Kit and then sent out for immunoSEQ repertoire analysis. CDR3 regions were amplified by multiplex PCR from a standard quantity of genomic DNA template. An Illumina platform was used to sequence the PCR products. The source study handled its data this way. Sequences were aligned to a reference, with V, D and J gene definitions taken from IMGT. A nearest-neighbor clustering algorithm merged closely related sequences to remove PCR and sequencing errors. V, D and J usage was examined in productive unique and total sequences using ImmunoSEQ Analyzer tools along with R version 3.6.1. This immuneACCESS table, as held by TCRdb, lists in-frame sequences with V and J called but not all clones. Of the missing ones, under half trace to an unresolved V gene in checked studies; the others have no known cause. For V, J and clone size, that table is used; D and trimming come from the DNA. In this sample the table shows some 1,500 clones, 93% of which occur a single time. The leading ten clones occupy about 2.5% of the sample.

Before TCR sequencing, CD3+CD8+ T cells were sorted out of fresh PBMCs. The receptor chain draws on TRBV5-6 and TRBJ1-1, with no confident D gene call. This TCR came from a human donor in good health. The sample comprised CD8+ T cells from blood. The CDR3 protein is CASSFTVNTEAFF. The nucleotides read TGTGCCAGCAGCTTCACGGTAAACACTGAAGCTTTCTTT.